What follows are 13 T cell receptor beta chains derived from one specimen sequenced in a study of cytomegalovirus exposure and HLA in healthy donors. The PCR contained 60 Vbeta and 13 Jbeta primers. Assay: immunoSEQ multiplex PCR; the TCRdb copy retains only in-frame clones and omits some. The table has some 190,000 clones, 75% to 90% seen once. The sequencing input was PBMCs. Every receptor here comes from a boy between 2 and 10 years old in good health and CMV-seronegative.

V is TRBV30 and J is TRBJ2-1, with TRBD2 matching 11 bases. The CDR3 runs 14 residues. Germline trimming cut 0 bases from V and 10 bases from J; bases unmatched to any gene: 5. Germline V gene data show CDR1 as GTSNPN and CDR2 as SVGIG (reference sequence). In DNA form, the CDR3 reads TGTGCCTGGAGTGTACTAGCGGGAGTTGGCGAGCAGTTCTTC. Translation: CAWSVLAGVGEQFF.

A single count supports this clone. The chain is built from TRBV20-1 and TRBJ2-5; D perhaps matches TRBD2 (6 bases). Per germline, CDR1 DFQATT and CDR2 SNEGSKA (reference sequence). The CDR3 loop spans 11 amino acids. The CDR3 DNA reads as TGCAGCACGACTAGTACGGAGACCCAGTACTTC. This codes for CSTTSTETQYF.

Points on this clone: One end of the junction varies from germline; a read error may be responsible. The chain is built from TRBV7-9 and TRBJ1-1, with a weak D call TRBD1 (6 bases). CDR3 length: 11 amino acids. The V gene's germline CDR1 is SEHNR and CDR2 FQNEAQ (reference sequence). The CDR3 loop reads CSSSSGVAAFF. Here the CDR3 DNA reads TGTTCCAGCAGCTCAGGGGTTGCAGCTTTCTTT.

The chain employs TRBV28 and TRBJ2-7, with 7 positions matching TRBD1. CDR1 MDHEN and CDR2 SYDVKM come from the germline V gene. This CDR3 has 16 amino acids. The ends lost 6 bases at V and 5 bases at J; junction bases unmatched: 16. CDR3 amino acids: CASSLPAIDRADEQYF. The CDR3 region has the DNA TGTGCCAGCAGCCTCCCTGCGATTGACAGGGCCGACGAGCAGTACTTC.

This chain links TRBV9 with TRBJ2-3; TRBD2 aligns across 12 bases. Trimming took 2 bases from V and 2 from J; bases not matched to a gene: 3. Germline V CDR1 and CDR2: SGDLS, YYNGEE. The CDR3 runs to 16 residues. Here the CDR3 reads CASSVGTSGLTDTQYF. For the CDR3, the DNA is TGTGCCAGCAGCGTCGGGACTAGCGGGCTCACAGATACGCAGTATTTT.

CDR3 sequence: CASSFGPGGGETQYF. The CDR3 coding sequence is TGCGCCAGCAGCTTCGGACCGGGCGGGGGAGAGACCCAGTACTTC. The J gene is TRBJ2-5, the V gene TRBV5-1; TRBD2 matches 7 bases. This CDR3 has 15 residues. Germline lookup yields CDR1 SGHRS and CDR2 YFSETQ. J gave up 4 bases and V 2 bases, and 8 bases lay outside the gene matches.

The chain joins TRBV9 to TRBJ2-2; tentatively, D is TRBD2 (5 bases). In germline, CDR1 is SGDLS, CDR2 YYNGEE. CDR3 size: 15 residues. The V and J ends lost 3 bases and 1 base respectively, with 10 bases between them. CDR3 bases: TGTGCCAGCAGCGGGACTCGATTGAACACCGGGGAGCTGTTTTTT. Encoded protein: CASSGTRLNTGELFF. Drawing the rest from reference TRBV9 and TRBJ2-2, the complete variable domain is DSGVTQTPKHLITATGQRVTLRCSPRSGDLSVYWYQQSLDQGLQFLIQYYNGEERAKGNILERFSAQQFPDLHSELNLSSLELGDSALYFCASSGTRLNTGELFFGEGSRLTVL.

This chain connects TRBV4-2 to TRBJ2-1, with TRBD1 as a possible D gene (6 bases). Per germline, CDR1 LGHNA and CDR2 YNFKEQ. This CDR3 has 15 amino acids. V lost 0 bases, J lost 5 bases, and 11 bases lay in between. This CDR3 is CASSQEGATNNEQFF. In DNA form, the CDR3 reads TGTGCCAGCAGCCAAGAGGGGGCGACCAACAATGAGCAGTTCTTC.

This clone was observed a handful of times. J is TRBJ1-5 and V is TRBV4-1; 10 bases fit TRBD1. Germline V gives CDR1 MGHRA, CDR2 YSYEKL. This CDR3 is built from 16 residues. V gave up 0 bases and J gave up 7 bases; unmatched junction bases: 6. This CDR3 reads CASSQDFDRGQQPQHF. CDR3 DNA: TGCGCCAGCAGCCAAGATTTCGACAGGGGGCAACAGCCCCAGCATTTT.

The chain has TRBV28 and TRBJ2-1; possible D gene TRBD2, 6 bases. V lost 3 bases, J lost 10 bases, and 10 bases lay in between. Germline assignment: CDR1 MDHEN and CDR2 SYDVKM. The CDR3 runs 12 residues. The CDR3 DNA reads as TGTGCCAGCAGTTTTGATGCGGGGGAGCAGTTCTTC. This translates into CASSFDAGEQFF.

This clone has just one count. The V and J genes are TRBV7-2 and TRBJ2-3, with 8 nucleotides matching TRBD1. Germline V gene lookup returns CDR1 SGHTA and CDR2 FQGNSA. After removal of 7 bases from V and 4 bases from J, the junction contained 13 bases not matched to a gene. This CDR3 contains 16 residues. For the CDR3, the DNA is TGTGCCAGCACCAATCGCAGGGGGCGAAATGCAGATACGCAGTATTTT. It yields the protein CASTNRRGRNADTQYF.

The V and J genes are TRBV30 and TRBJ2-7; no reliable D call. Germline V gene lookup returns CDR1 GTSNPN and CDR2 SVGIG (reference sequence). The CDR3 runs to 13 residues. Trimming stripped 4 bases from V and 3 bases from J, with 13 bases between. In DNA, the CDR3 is TGTGCCTGGATAGGTGGCAGAGGCTACGAGCAGTACTTC. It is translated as CAWIGGRGYEQYF.

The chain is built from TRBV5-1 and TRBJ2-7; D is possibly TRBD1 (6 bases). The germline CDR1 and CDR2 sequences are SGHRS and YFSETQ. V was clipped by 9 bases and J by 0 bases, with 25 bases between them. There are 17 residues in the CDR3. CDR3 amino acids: CAIRSLGWTASSYEQYF. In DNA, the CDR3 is TGCGCCATCAGATCCTTGGGCTGGACAGCCAGCTCCTACGAGCAGTACTTC.